A single sample gave rise to the 9 T cell receptor beta chains below, sequenced in a study of cytomegalovirus exposure and HLA in healthy donors. A multiplex PCR was run with 60 Vbeta primers and 13 Jbeta primers. Method: immunoSEQ multiplex PCR; TCRdb's copy keeps in-frame clones and lacks some. The profile shows about 210,000 clones, 75% to 80% of them singletons. Sequences were obtained from PBMCs. The receptors were sampled from a male donor in good health and CMV-seronegative.

The chain uses TRBV28 and TRBJ1-5, with 9 bases fitting TRBD1. The CDR3 extends over 15 amino acids. The V segment lost 2 bases and the J segment 7 bases; nucleotides outside the gene matches: 6. Per germline, CDR1 MDHEN and CDR2 SYDVKM. CDR3 sequence (DNA): TGTGCCAGCAGTTTAGGGGGACAGGGCGGCCAGCCCCAGCATTTT. Its translation is CASSLGGQGGQPQHF.

The chain is built from TRBV6-1 and TRBJ2-3; a weak D match, TRBD1 (6 bases). Trimming took 6 bases from V and 1 from J, leaving 11 bases between them. Germline CDR1 reads MNHNS; CDR2 reads SASEGT. This CDR3 comprises 14 residues. The CDR3 nucleotides are TGTGCCAGCAGACAGGGCGTTGGCACAGATACGCAGTATTTT. Translated: CASRQGVGTDTQYF.

CDR3 residues: CASSFAELGQGAHEQYF. CDR3 in DNA: TGTGCCAGCAGCTTCGCGGAGTTAGGACAGGGGGCCCACGAGCAGTACTTC. V is TRBV11-1 and J is TRBJ2-7, with 11 bases matching TRBD1. The CDR3 is 17 amino acids. The V gene's germline CDR1 is SGHAT and CDR2 FQDESV (reference sequence). The V and J ends lost 3 bases and 5 bases, in that order; junction bases with no gene match: 12.

The rearrangement joins TRBV4-3 to TRBJ2-7; maybe TRBD1 (5 bases). Trimming left V 1 base short and J 3 bases short, with 13 bases between. The CDR3 loop spans 15 amino acids. Germline V gene data show CDR1 as LGHNA and CDR2 as YSLEER. The CDR3 region has the DNA TGCGCCAGCAGCCAAGTATGGCAGGGTAGCTACGAGCAGTACTTC. It translates to CASSQVWQGSYEQYF.

As for this clone: Within the sample, other DNA sequences also encode this same CDR3. The chain joins TRBV7-2 to TRBJ1-5; D not resolved. The germline V gene has CDR1 SGHTA and CDR2 FQGNSA. This CDR3 has 12 residues. V shed 5 bases and J shed 0 bases, with 2 bases lying between them. CDR3 DNA: TGTGCCAGCAGCCGTAGCAATCAGCCCCAGCATTTT. This translates into CASSRSNQPQHF. Drawing the rest from reference TRBV7-2 and TRBJ1-5, the complete variable domain is GAGVSQSPSNKVTEKGKDVELRCDPISGHTALYWYRQSLGQGLEFLIYFQGNSAPDKSGLPSDRFSAERTGGSVSTLTIQRTQQEDSAVYLCASSRSNQPQHFGDGTRLSIL.

The rearrangement joins TRBV27 to TRBJ2-7; weak D call: TRBD1 (6 bases). CDR1 MNHEY and CDR2 SMNVEV come from the germline V gene (reference sequence). The CDR3 length is 16 residues. V lost 7 bases to trimming and J lost 7 bases, with 26 bases between them. In nucleotides, the CDR3 is TGTGCCAGCACCCCCCTGGGGGCAGGGTCCTTCGGTGAGCAGTACTTC. Translation gives CASTPLGAGSFGEQYF.

J is TRBJ2-7 and V is TRBV6-1; 11 bases fit TRBD1. The CDR3 loop spans 15 amino acids. Germline CDR1 reads MNHNS; CDR2 reads SASEGT. J lost 5 bases, V lost 4 bases, and 7 bases had no gene match. The chain's CDR3 is CASSVGRDRGDEQYF. The DNA of the CDR3 is TGTGCCAGCAGTGTTGGGCGGGACAGGGGGGACGAGCAGTACTTC.

The chain carries TRBV7-9 and TRBJ2-1, with TRBD2 matching over 10 bases. Germline V lookup: CDR1 SEHNR, CDR2 FQNEAQ (reference sequence). The CDR3 has 19 residues. The V segment lost 1 base and the J segment 0 bases; nucleotides outside the gene matches: 9. CDR3 nucleotide sequence: TGTGCCAGCAGCTTAGGGGCTAGCGGGGGCCCTAGCTCCTACAATGAGCAGTTCTTC. It encodes CASSLGASGGPSSYNEQFF.

This clone has only a few counts. This chain uses TRBV5-4 with TRBJ2-7; perhaps TRBD2 as D (6 bases). Germline V gene sequence: CDR1 SGHNT, CDR2 YYREEE (reference sequence). This CDR3 has 13 residues. The V and J ends lost 4 bases and 4 bases respectively, with 12 bases between them. The CDR3 DNA reads TGTGCCAGCAGCCGGACGGGACTGTACGAGCAGTACTTC. Translation: CASSRTGLYEQYF.